This T cell receptor beta chain was recorded in a study of long-term antiretroviral therapy in people with HIV. They ran version v3.0 of the immunoSEQ assay at survey level. Only in-frame clones appear in the TCRdb table, and some are missing; sequencing was by immunoSEQ multiplex PCR. The sample holds roughly 16,000 clones; over 75% are singletons and the top ten take about 9.4%. V was trimmed by 7 bases and J by 4 bases, leaving 14 bases between them. This CDR3 is built from 14 residues. The germline V gene has CDR1 ENHRY and CDR2 SYGVKD. The chain recombines TRBV10-3 with TRBJ1-5; a weak D match, TRBD1 (6 bases). The sequence derives from a man aged 18 to 29 with HIV. Specimen: unsorted PBMCs, collected 0.3 years after starting antiretroviral therapy. The CDR3 spells CAIMQPGVNQPQHF. The CDR3 nucleotides read TGTGCCATCATGCAGCCAGGGGTGAATCAGCCCCAGCATTTT.